This T cell receptor beta chain was recorded in a study of T cell responses to AZD1222 COVID-19 vaccine. Measured with immunoSEQ multiplex PCR; TCRdb has only the in-frame clones, and not every one. This table holds around 130,000 clones, about 86% found once. Per the germline V gene, CDR1 is SEHNR and CDR2 is FQNEAQ (reference sequence). The CDR3 spans 12 residues. J lost 6 bases, V lost 5 bases, and 3 bases had no gene match. This clonotype was obtained from an adult who received the AZD1222 COVID-19 vaccine. The chain joins TRBV7-9 to TRBJ2-7; TRBD1 matches 8 bases. The source material was peripheral blood, sampled 28 days after the second AZD1222 dose. CDR3 sequence (DNA): TGTGCCAGCAGCCCGACAGGGGTCGAGCAGTACTTC. As protein: CASSPTGVEQYF.